This T cell receptor (beta chain) was recovered during a study of shared clonotypes between healthy human individuals. Overall study context: CD4 naive and CD4 memory each took three plates per donor, while CD8 naive took two and CD8 memory one.

Of note for this clone: The antigen is undetermined.

Broader study findings: It was the few donors that limited the genetic and exposure-history diversity represented. For sorted subsets, rarefaction showed incomplete sequencing despite large depth.

Sequenced by immunoSEQ multiplex PCR; TCRdb stores in-frame clones only, minus some. The top ten clones hold 0.35% to 0.45% of a sample with millions of clones, more than 80% of them seen once. Each donor was a Caucasian adult residing in Nashville, Tennessee. The sequencing input was naive CD4+ T cells from PBMCs. Subset: CD45RA+ positively selected. The receptor comes from a man between 18 and 29 years old in good health. Some clones in this sample may be carry-over from other donors' samples.

The CDR3 DNA reads TGCGCCAGCAGCTTTTTTGGCAGGGAGGCTGAAGCTTTCTTT. It codes for CASSFFGREAEAFF. This rearrangement joins TRBV5-1 to TRBJ1-1; D might be TRBD1 (5 bases). The CDR3 has 14 residues. From germline, CDR1 is SGHRS and CDR2 YFSETQ. V gave up 2 bases and J gave up 6 bases, with 14 bases separating them.